The 16 T cell receptor beta chains below come from one sample, sequenced in a study of beta chain features in type 1 diabetes. Every bit of the isolated RNA underwent reverse transcription, so sequencing read expressed TCRB transcripts. Data came from immunoSEQ multiplex PCR; TCRdb stores just in-frame clones and leaves some out. The sample lists about 930,000 clones, under 20% seen once, with about 0.02% in the top ten. Sequenced input: naive CD4+ T cells from blood. The receptors were sampled from a woman between 18 and 29 years old in good health.

This clone occurred a few times. The chain recombines TRBV7-9 with TRBJ2-7, with D perhaps matching TRBD2 (5 bases). V dropped 3 bases and J dropped 5 bases, with 11 bases sitting between them. The germline V gene has CDR1 SEHNR and CDR2 FQNEAQ (reference sequence). CDR3 length equals 13 residues. Here the CDR3 reads CASSFILGNEQYF. The CDR3 DNA reads TGTGCCAGCAGCTTTATCCTCGGGAACGAGCAGTACTTC.

This clone has only a few counts. The chain recombines TRBV10-3 with TRBJ1-3; D not resolved. With 2 bases removed from V and 0 bases from J, the gap between germline ends came to 5 bases. Germline CDR1 ENHRY, CDR2 SYGVKD. The CDR3 spans 14 residues. The CDR3 loop is CAISENSSGNTIYF. In DNA, the CDR3 is TGTGCCATCAGTGAGAATTCCTCTGGAAACACCATATATTTT.

Comment on this clone: This sample includes further DNA sequences coding for the same CDR3. This chain uses TRBV5-4 with TRBJ2-3; the match to TRBD2 covers 10 bases. CDR1 and CDR2 (germline): SGHNT, YYREEE (reference sequence). With V trimmed by 0 bases and J by 1 base, 2 bases remained unmatched. The CDR3 loop spans 16 amino acids. Here the CDR3 DNA reads TGTGCCAGCAGCTTGGGGCTAGCGGGAGGCACAGATACGCAGTATTTT. It codes for CASSLGLAGGTDTQYF.

This clone was recorded a few times. CDR3 loop: CASSLNGAEETQYF. CDR3 DNA sequence: TGTGCCAGCAGCTTAAACGGGGCAGAAGAGACCCAGTACTTC. The genes are TRBV7-2 and TRBJ2-5, with D possibly called TRBD1 or TRBD2 (5 bases each). V lost 2 bases, J lost 3 bases, and 10 bases lay in between. This CDR3 is built from 14 residues. Looked up from germline, CDR1 is SGHTA and CDR2 is FQGNSA.

The sample holds a few counts of this clone. CDR3 in DNA: TGTGCCAGCAGCACGGGGACAGGGCTGGAGCAGTACTTC. This gives the protein CASSTGTGLEQYF. V usage is TRBV11-2 and J usage is TRBJ2-7, with 9 bases fitting TRBD1. V dropped 5 bases and J dropped 7; count of bases not matched to a gene: 6. Germline CDR1 and CDR2: SGHAT and FQNNGV. The CDR3 loop spans 13 amino acids.

Only a few counts were recorded for this clone. The chain couples TRBV6-5 to TRBJ2-1, with 14 bases that match TRBD2. The CDR3 length is 15 residues. Trimming removed 5 bases from V and 9 bases from J; junction bases left unmatched: 6. Germline values: CDR1 MNHEY, CDR2 SVGAGI. This chain's CDR3 is CASSGLAGGGVEQFF. The CDR3 region has the DNA TGTGCCAGCAGTGGACTAGCGGGAGGTGGGGTTGAGCAGTTCTTC.

The chain links TRBV7-2 to TRBJ2-1, with 8 positions matching TRBD1. The CDR3 contains 19 residues. Per germline, CDR1 SGHTA and CDR2 FQGNSA. V lost 2 bases and J lost 8; bases outside the gene matches: 20. In DNA, the CDR3 is TGTGCCAGCAGCTTACTTTCTGGACAGGGCCAAAGGCAACAATATGAGCAGTTCTTC. Translating it yields CASSLLSGQGQRQQYEQFF.

This clone was picked up a small number of times. The J gene is TRBJ2-5, the V gene TRBV5-1, with D perhaps matching TRBD1 (6 bases). The CDR3 sequence is 12 residues long. V lost 0 bases to trimming and J lost 9 bases, with 9 bases between them. Germline-derived CDR1 and CDR2 are SGHRS and YFSETQ. The CDR3 nucleotides are TGCGCCAGCAGCTTGGTTCAGGGGCCCCAGTACTTC. Its translation: CASSLVQGPQYF.

The chain joins TRBV6-6 to TRBJ2-5, with 10 bases fitting TRBD2. This CDR3 is 12 amino acids long. Germline CDR1 is MNHNY and CDR2 is SVGAGI (reference sequence). The V gene end was trimmed by 5 bases and the J gene end by 7 bases; junction bases not matched to a gene: 1. Here the CDR3 reads CASSGLAVTQYF. As DNA, the CDR3 is TGTGCCAGCAGTGGACTAGCGGTGACCCAGTACTTC.

This clone was seen more than once but under ten times. The chain recombines TRBV4-2 with TRBJ2-3; 9 bases map to TRBD1. From germline, CDR1 is LGHNA and CDR2 YNFKEQ. There are 18 residues in the CDR3. The ends lost 4 bases at V and 0 bases at J; junction bases unmatched: 11. In DNA form, the CDR3 reads TGTGCCAGCAGCCCCAAACGCGGGACAGGGTCTAGCACAGATACGCAGTATTTT. This gives the protein CASSPKRGTGSSTDTQYF.

The chain couples TRBV5-1 to TRBJ2-2; unclear D gene. The germline V gene encodes CDR1 SGHRS and CDR2 YFSETQ. The CDR3 has 14 amino acids. V was shortened by 4 bases and J by 6 bases, with 13 bases between the two germline ends. The CDR3 sequence: CASSPGGVAGELFF. DNA for the CDR3: TGCGCCAGCAGCCCCGGTGGGGTAGCCGGGGAGCTGTTTTTT.

This clone showed up just a few times. The chain has TRBV13 and TRBJ2-2, with 8 bases matching TRBD2. The junction had 1 base not matched to a gene; V was cut back by 1 base and J by 0 bases. CDR3 length: 16 residues. CDR1 is PRHDT, CDR2 FYEKMQ, per germline (reference sequence). The CDR3 DNA reads as TGTGCCAGCAGCTTAGCGGGAGGGCCGAACACCGGGGAGCTGTTTTTT. This sequence encodes CASSLAGGPNTGELFF.

This chain connects TRBV11-2 to TRBJ2-1, with TRBD2 matching 9 bases. The ends lost 3 bases at V and 10 bases at J; junction bases unmatched: 4. This CDR3 is built from 13 residues. Germline CDR1 SGHAT, CDR2 FQNNGV. CDR3 in DNA: TGTGCCAGCAGCTTTGAGGGGACTAGCGAGCAGTTCTTC. Its translation: CASSFEGTSEQFF. Based on the CDR3 plus reference TRBV11-2 and TRBJ2-1, the full variable domain is EAGVAQSPRYKIIEKRQSVAFWCNPISGHATLYWYQQILGQGPKLLIQFQNNGVVDDSQLPKDRFSAERLKGVDSTLKIQPAKLEDSAVYLCASSFEGTSEQFFGPGTRLTVL.

The gene calls are TRBV2 and TRBJ2-3; D call uncertain. CDR1 is SNHLY, CDR2 FYNNEI, per germline. V shed 3 bases and J shed 4 bases, with 11 bases lying between them. CDR3 size: 14 residues. The CDR3 is CASSELSEADTQYF. The CDR3 nucleotides read TGTGCCAGCAGTGAGTTGAGCGAAGCAGATACGCAGTATTTT.

CDR3 residues: CASRHGLAGAGELFF. CDR3 bases: TGCGCCAGCAGACACGGACTAGCGGGAGCCGGGGAGCTGTTTTTT. V and J are TRBV5-1 and TRBJ2-2, with 13 bases that match TRBD2. The V gene's germline CDR1 is SGHRS and CDR2 YFSETQ. With V trimmed by 5 bases and J by 6 bases, 4 bases remained unmatched. This CDR3 region has 15 residues.

The chain links TRBV28 to TRBJ2-5, with D perhaps TRBD1 (5 bases). This CDR3 spans 14 amino acids. The V gene's germline CDR1 is MDHEN and CDR2 SYDVKM. Trimming left V 3 bases short and J 4 bases short, with 12 bases between. CDR3 nucleotide sequence: TGTGCCAGCAGTTTGGATTTAGGGGCAGAGACCCAGTACTTC. The encoded protein is CASSLDLGAETQYF. The variable domain in full, completed from reference TRBV28 and TRBJ2-5, reads DVKVTQSSRYLVKRTGEKVFLECVQDMDHENMFWYRQDPGLGLRLIYFSYDVKMKEKGDIPEGYSVSREKKERFSLILESASTNQTSMYLCASSLDLGAETQYFGPGTRLLVL.